The rows below give T cell receptor beta chains drawn from one sample of a study of cytomegalovirus exposure and HLA in healthy donors. Generated by immunoSEQ multiplex PCR, the TCRdb table keeps only in-frame clones and is missing some. The sample comprises approximately 61,000 clones, about 80% of which are singletons, and 51% rests with the top ten. The sample consisted of PBMCs. These receptors were collected from a man aged 45 to 65 in good health and CMV-seropositive. Each CDR3 is given with its conserved first and last residue. A D gene is named only where the DNA matches it firmly. A clone size is listed for some rows: how often the clone was seen (once, few, many), or a class if it is expanded.

DNA: TGTGCCAGCAGCTCCTTCTCCGGGACTGCCCCCGAGACCCAGTACTTC
CDR3: CASSSFSGTAPETQYF
V: TRBV9
size: NA
D: NA
J: TRBJ2-5

DNA: TGTGCCAGCAGAGTTACAGAAGTTAGCTCCTACGAGCAGTACTTC
CDR3: CASRVTEVSSYEQYF
V: TRBV2
size: few
D: NA
J: TRBJ2-7

DNA: TGTGCCAGTAGTAGATCTGACCTGGGTGGAGGCCAGCCCCAGCATTTT
CDR3: CASSRSDLGGGQPQHF
V: TRBV19
size: few
D: NA
J: TRBJ1-5

DNA: TGTGCCATACGGACTAGCGGGAGTGACACCGGGGAGCTGTTTTTT
CDR3: CAIRTSGSDTGELFF
V: TRBV10-3
size: NA
D: TRBD2
J: TRBJ2-2

DNA: TGCGCCAGCAGCCAAGCTATGATAGTACTCATCTACCATGAGCCGTTCTTC
CDR3: CASSQAMIVLIYHEPFF
V: TRBV4-3
size: few
D: NA
J: TRBJ2-3

DNA: TGCGCCAGCAGCCAAAGAGGCAGAAACACAGATACGCAGTATTTT
CDR3: CASSQRGRNTDTQYF
V: TRBV4-3
size: NA
D: NA
J: TRBJ2-3

DNA: TGTGCCAGCAGCTCGGACAGTCTTCTTAGCACAGATACGCAGTATTTT
CDR3: CASSSDSLLSTDTQYF
V: TRBV7-2
size: few
D: NA
J: TRBJ2-3

DNA: TGTGCCAGCAGTGAAGCGCAGGCAGGGTTTTACGAGCAGTACTTC
CDR3: CASSEAQAGFYEQYF
V: TRBV6-1
size: few
D: NA
J: TRBJ2-7

DNA: TGTGCCAGCAGTTTATGGGTACAGGGGGCGGGCACTGAAGCTTTCTTT
CDR3: CASSLWVQGAGTEAFF
V: TRBV28
size: NA
D: TRBD1
J: TRBJ1-1

DNA: TGTGCCAGCAGAGCGGGGGACAGCTCTAATGAAAAACTGTTTTTT
CDR3: CASRAGDSSNEKLFF
V: TRBV6-6
size: NA
D: TRBD1
J: TRBJ1-4

DNA: TGCGCCAGCAGCTTAGCTCCGACAGGGGGCTCCTACGAGCAGTACTTC
CDR3: CASSLAPTGGSYEQYF
V: TRBV5-1
size: NA
D: TRBD1
J: TRBJ2-7

DNA: TGTGCCTGGAGCCGGGACAGGGGCTGGGAGCAGTACTTC
CDR3: CAWSRDRGWEQYF
V: TRBV30
size: NA
D: TRBD1
J: TRBJ2-5

DNA: TGTGCCAGCAGTCCAGGTTGGGGGACTAGCGGGAGAATCGCTAGCACAGATACGCAGTATTTT
CDR3: CASSPGWGTSGRIASTDTQYF
V: TRBV28
size: NA
D: TRBD2
J: TRBJ2-3

DNA: TGTGCCAGCAGTCGGTCTCTTTTGGGTAGAGGCGAGCAGTACTTC
CDR3: CASSRSLLGRGEQYF
V: TRBV13
size: NA
D: NA
J: TRBJ2-7

DNA: TGTGCCAGCACCGACCCCGCAGGGAACTCCTACGAGCAGTACTTC
CDR3: CASTDPAGNSYEQYF
V: TRBV6-5
size: once
D: NA
J: TRBJ2-7

DNA: TGTGCCAGCAGTTCCGGACAGGATTTAAACTATGGCTACACCTTC
CDR3: CASSSGQDLNYGYTF
V: TRBV4-2
size: NA
D: TRBD1
J: TRBJ1-2

DNA: TGTGCCAGCAGCCCACGGGGGGAAGAGACCCAGTACTTC
CDR3: CASSPRGEETQYF
V: TRBV6-6
size: NA
D: TRBD2
J: TRBJ2-5

DNA: TGTGCCAGCAGCCCTCCCGGACTCTCCTACAATGAGCAGTTCTTC
CDR3: CASSPPGLSYNEQFF
V: TRBV7-9
size: NA
D: NA
J: TRBJ2-1

DNA: TGTGCCAGCAGTGGTATGGGGGCTACCAACTATGGCTACACCTTC
CDR3: CASSGMGATNYGYTF
V: TRBV2
size: NA
D: NA
J: TRBJ1-2

DNA: TGTGCCAGCTCACCAGGGACTAGCGGGAGCTGCGAGCAGTACTTC
CDR3: CASSPGTSGSCEQYF
V: TRBV18
size: NA
D: TRBD2
J: TRBJ2-7

DNA: TGTGCCAGCAGCTTCAGGGAAGGCTATGGCTACACCTTC
CDR3: CASSFREGYGYTF
V: TRBV5-6
size: NA
D: NA
J: TRBJ1-2

DNA: TGTGCCAGCAACATAGGGGAAGCTGAAGCTTTCTTT
CDR3: CASNIGEAEAFF
V: TRBV6-1
size: NA
D: NA
J: TRBJ1-1

DNA: TGCGCCAGCAGCCAAGGGGAGGGGCGCCGGCAGCCCCAGCATTTT
CDR3: CASSQGEGRRQPQHF
V: TRBV4-1
size: NA
D: NA
J: TRBJ1-5

DNA: TGTGCCAGCAGCTTGGCGACCTCTACGGGAGTAAACGAGCAGTACTTC
CDR3: CASSLATSTGVNEQYF
V: TRBV5-4
size: few
D: NA
J: TRBJ2-7

DNA: TGTGCCAGCAGACAGGGGGTCCCCTCTGGCTACACCTTC
CDR3: CASRQGVPSGYTF
V: TRBV6-4
size: NA
D: TRBD1
J: TRBJ1-2

DNA: TGCAGCGTCCGGGACAGGGGGTTTAATGAAAAACTGTTTTTT
CDR3: CSVRDRGFNEKLFF
V: TRBV29-1
size: NA
D: TRBD1
J: TRBJ1-4

DNA: TGTGCCAGCAGACTAGCGGGAGTGGCCGAGCAGTACTTC
CDR3: CASRLAGVAEQYF
V: TRBV7-2
size: NA
D: TRBD2
J: TRBJ2-7

DNA: TGCGCCAGCCAAAATGGTCGGAGCACTGAAGCTTTCTTT
CDR3: CASQNGRSTEAFF
V: TRBV10-1
size: NA
D: NA
J: TRBJ1-1

DNA: TGCGCCAGCAGCCAGTTTGCGGAAAAAAACATTCAGTACTTC
CDR3: CASSQFAEKNIQYF
V: TRBV4-1
size: NA
D: NA
J: TRBJ2-4

DNA: TGTGCCTGGAGTGGGACAGGGGTTACTTCCTACGAGCAGTACTTC
CDR3: CAWSGTGVTSYEQYF
V: TRBV30
size: NA
D: TRBD1
J: TRBJ2-7

DNA: TGCGCCAGCAGCTTGGGTAGCGGGAGCACCTACGAGCAGTACTTC
CDR3: CASSLGSGSTYEQYF
V: TRBV5-1
size: many
D: TRBD2
J: TRBJ2-7

DNA: TGTGCCAGCAGTTCCCCGGGACAGAAACAAAAACTGTTTTTT
CDR3: CASSSPGQKQKLFF
V: TRBV6-6
size: NA
D: TRBD1
J: TRBJ1-4

DNA: TGTGCCAGCAGCTTGGGAGACAGGGGTTGGCCGGGGGAAAAACTGTTTTTT
CDR3: CASSLGDRGWPGEKLFF
V: TRBV5-4
size: NA
D: TRBD1
J: TRBJ1-4

DNA: TGTGCCAGCTCACCGGGACACGAGAACACTGAAGCTTTCTTT
CDR3: CASSPGHENTEAFF
V: TRBV18
size: NA
D: NA
J: TRBJ1-1

DNA: TGTGCCATCAGTGATCCGACAGGGGCTCTCAACTATGGCTACACCTTC
CDR3: CAISDPTGALNYGYTF
V: TRBV10-3
size: NA
D: TRBD1
J: TRBJ1-2

DNA: TGTGCCAGCACCTCCCAGGCGCCCAGCTCCTACGAGCCGTACTTC
CDR3: CASTSQAPSSYEPYF
V: TRBV9
size: NA
D: NA
J: TRBJ2-7

DNA: TGCTCCAGCAGCCACAATATGATCGTACTCATCTACAATGAGCAGTTCTTC
CDR3: CSSSHNMIVLIYNEQFF
V: TRBV4-3
size: NA
D: NA
J: TRBJ2-1

DNA: TGTGCCAGCAGTTATCAGGGGGCCGGCTCCTACGAGCAGTACTTC
CDR3: CASSYQGAGSYEQYF
V: TRBV6-6
size: NA
D: TRBD1
J: TRBJ2-7

DNA: TGCAGCGTTCTCAGGGGCTGGGGCTACACCTTC
CDR3: CSVLRGWGYTF
V: TRBV29-1
size: NA
D: NA
J: TRBJ1-2